Listed below are T cell receptor beta chains from one sample, sequenced in a study of blood T cell repertoires in COVID-19. Profiling relied on immunoSEQ multiplex PCR, and the TCRdb table lists in-frame clones only, not all of them. The sample holds about 210,000 clones, about 87% seen once. The material sequenced was peripheral blood. The origin of the receptors is a man between 60 and 75 years old with acute or convalescent COVID-19. The CDR3 runs from the conserved cysteine through the conserved F or W. The order of the fields is D gene, J gene, clone size, V gene, CDR3 DNA, CDR3 protein. The D gene is left open where the match is weak. Only some rows state a clone size, as once, few, many or a class for expanded clones.

>NA|TRBJ1-1|NA|TRBV12-3/TRBV12-4
TGTGCCAGCAGTTTACGGGGGACGACTGAAGCTTTCTTT
CASSLRGTTEAFF
>TRBD2|TRBJ2-2|NA|TRBV19
TGTGCCAGTAGTATAGGCGGGGGAGGAACCGGGGAGCTGTTTTTT
CASSIGGGGTGELFF
>TRBD1|TRBJ1-2|NA|TRBV7-9
TGTGCCAGCAGCCTCAGACAGGGCGGGCCCTATGGCTACACCTTC
CASSLRQGGPYGYTF
>TRBD1|TRBJ2-7|NA|TRBV7-8
TGTGCCAGCAGCCCAAACCCGGGACAGGGGTCCTACGAGCAGTACTTC
CASSPNPGQGSYEQYF
>NA|TRBJ1-6|NA|TRBV27
TGTGCCAGCAGTTTTTGGGGAGGAGGCAATTCACCCCTCCACTTT
CASSFWGGGNSPLHF
>NA|TRBJ1-1|NA|TRBV12-5
TGTGCTAGTGGTTTGGTACGTTTGGAACAGGGTTCCACTGAAGCTTTCTTT
CASGLVRLEQGSTEAFF
>NA|TRBJ2-2|NA|TRBV5-1
TGCGCCAGCAGCCCAGGGGTCCGTGCGAACACCGGGGAGCTGTTTTTT
CASSPGVRANTGELFF
>TRBD2|TRBJ2-5|NA|TRBV2
TGTGCCAGCAGGAGACTAGCGGGTCTGGAGACCCAGTACTTC
CASRRLAGLETQYF
>NA|TRBJ2-2|NA|TRBV7-3
TGTGCCAGCAGTAAAGTCGTCCGGGGATCCGCCGGGGAGCTGTTTTTT
CASSKVVRGSAGELFF
>NA|TRBJ2-7|NA|TRBV5-1
TGCGCCAGCAGCTTGGGTCGGGTCACCTACGAGCAGTACTTC
CASSLGRVTYEQYF
>NA|TRBJ2-2|NA|TRBV11-2
TGTGCCAGCAGCTTAGGGCAGGGGAGGAACACCGGGGAGCTGTTTTTT
CASSLGQGRNTGELFF
>NA|TRBJ1-1|NA|TRBV6-5
TGTGCCAGCAGGAGAGTTGGCAGGGGCCGTGAAGCTTTCTTT
CASRRVGRGREAFF
>TRBD1|TRBJ2-2|NA|TRBV6-5
TGTGCCAGCAGTTCCACGACAGGGTTCGGGGAGCTGTTTTTT
CASSSTTGFGELFF
>NA|TRBJ1-5|NA|TRBV24-1
TGTGCCACCAGTGATTCCCGCACCTCGGGTTTCCCCCAGCATTTT
CATSDSRTSGFPQHF
>NA|TRBJ1-5|NA|TRBV10-1
TGCGCCAGCACAGACCCGACAGAAAATCAGCCCCAGCATTTT
CASTDPTENQPQHF
>TRBD1|TRBJ1-5|NA|TRBV10-3
TGTGCCATCGCCTCAGGGGGTGACCAGCCCCAGCATTTT
CAIASGGDQPQHF
>TRBD2|TRBJ2-5|NA|TRBV27
TGTGCCAGCAGGCAAAAGGGCCCTGGTAGCGGGGGGGCGAGGGAGACCCAGTACTTC
CASRQKGPGSGGARETQYF
>TRBD1|TRBJ2-7|NA|TRBV9
TGTGCCAGCAGCGTGTCCGGACAGGGAACCTACGAGCAGTACTTC
CASSVSGQGTYEQYF
>NA|TRBJ1-5|NA|TRBV19
TGTGCCAGTAGTACCCAAACAGGGACCTCCGGCAAGCCCCAGCATTTT
CASSTQTGTSGKPQHF
>TRBD1|TRBJ1-2|NA|TRBV27
TGTGCCAGCAGTTTTACAGGGGCGGGCTATGGCTACACCTTC
CASSFTGAGYGYTF
>TRBD1|TRBJ1-1|NA|TRBV19
TGTGCCAGTAGTATAATCCGGGACAGGGGCCCTGAAGCTTTCTTT
CASSIIRDRGPEAFF
>TRBD1|TRBJ1-1|NA|TRBV18
TGTGCCAGCTCACCCGGACTCCAGGGGGCGGGCACTGAAGCTTTCTTT
CASSPGLQGAGTEAFF
>NA|TRBJ2-3|once|TRBV27
TGTGCCAGCAGTTCCCCCGGGACAAGCACAGATACGCAGTATTTT
CASSSPGTSTDTQYF
>NA|TRBJ2-3|NA|TRBV21-1
TGTGCCAGCAGCAAAGTGGGCCCCCTAAGGCCCGTAGCGGGGGCCTCCCCAGATACGCAGTATTTT
CASSKVGPLRPVAGASPDTQYF
>NA|TRBJ1-6|few|TRBV7-3
TGTGCCAGCAGCTTATGGTCAGGTTCGGATTCACCCCTCCACTTT
CASSLWSGSDSPLHF
>NA|TRBJ2-7|NA|TRBV5-1
TGCGCCAGCAGCTTGTTAGGGGAACGCGACGAGCAGTACTTC
CASSLLGERDEQYF
>TRBD1|TRBJ1-5|NA|TRBV6-5
TGTGCCAGCAGCCCGGACAGGGGGCGAAATCAGCCCCAGCATTTT
CASSPDRGRNQPQHF
>NA|TRBJ1-4|NA|TRBV19
TGTGCCAGTGGAGACCCCCGAGGGAATGAAAAACTGTTTTTT
CASGDPRGNEKLFF
>NA|TRBJ2-2|NA|TRBV29-1
TGCAGCGCCGAAGGTGACAGACAGAACACCGGGGAGCTGTTTTTT
CSAEGDRQNTGELFF
>NA|TRBJ1-2|NA|TRBV5-5
TGTGCCAGCAGCCCAGGGGCTACACCAGATCGCGCCGTTCCGAGCGGCTACACCTTC
CASSPGATPDRAVPSGYTF
>NA|TRBJ1-5|once|TRBV18
TGTGCCAGCTCACCCAGGGAGGGTAGCAATCAGCCCCAGCATTTT
CASSPREGSNQPQHF
>NA|TRBJ1-3|once|TRBV19
TGTGCCAGTAGTATATCGGGGGGGAATGGAAACACCATATATTTT
CASSISGGNGNTIYF
>NA|TRBJ1-4|NA|TRBV19
TGTGCCAGTAGTATAGATCGGAGTGAAAAACTGTTTTTT
CASSIDRSEKLFF
>TRBD2|TRBJ2-1|NA|TRBV6-4
TGTGCCAGCAGTACTGGGACTAGCGGATACAATGAGCAGTTCTTC
CASSTGTSGYNEQFF
>TRBD2|TRBJ2-3|NA|TRBV5-5
TGTGCCAGCAGCTCTCAGCGGGGGATCACAGATACGCAGTATTTT
CASSSQRGITDTQYF
>TRBD1|TRBJ2-7|NA|TRBV19
TGTGCCAGTAGTATCGGGACAGAAGACTACGAGCAGTACTTC
CASSIGTEDYEQYF
>NA|TRBJ2-2|few|TRBV6-5
TGTGCCAGCGAGAGGTTGAACACCGGGGAGCTGTTTTTT
CASERLNTGELFF
>NA|TRBJ1-1|few|TRBV9
TGTGCCAGCCGGGTACAGGAAGACACTGAAGCTTTCTTT
CASRVQEDTEAFF
>TRBD2|TRBJ2-1|NA|TRBV7-2
TGTGCCAGCAGCTCCCTAGCGGGGGGAGGCAATGAGCAGTTCTTC
CASSSLAGGGNEQFF
>NA|TRBJ1-5|NA|TRBV12-3/TRBV12-4
TGTGCCAGCACCCTTATAGGCAATCAGCCCCAGCATTTT
CASTLIGNQPQHF